Presented here are 14 T cell receptor beta chains from one specimen sequenced in a study of beta chain features in type 1 diabetes. Expressed TCRB transcripts got sequenced, as all isolated RNA was reverse transcribed. Assay used: immunoSEQ multiplex PCR; TCRdb lists only in-frame clones, some missing. The sample records under 300,000 clones, around 7.3% being singletons. The sample taken for sequencing was central memory CD4+ T cells from blood. The receptors come from a woman under 30 in good health.

This clone has a handful of counts. The V and J genes are TRBV27 and TRBJ1-5; 7 bases map to TRBD1. Germline V gives CDR1 MNHEY, CDR2 SMNVEV (reference sequence). This CDR3 has 16 residues. The J segment lost 7 bases and the V segment lost 5 bases, leaving 14 bases of the junction unmatched. CDR3 sequence: CASSNFKRGPEQPQHF. CDR3 in DNA: TGTGCCAGCAGTAACTTTAAGAGGGGGCCGGAGCAGCCCCAGCATTTT.

This clone was observed a handful of times. The DNA of the CDR3 is TGTGCCAGCAGCTTTCAGCGGGGGGCCGGGGAGACCCAGTACTTC. This gives the protein CASSFQRGAGETQYF. The chain has TRBV7-2 and TRBJ2-5; 9 nucleotides align to TRBD2. The CDR3 covers 15 residues. Looked up from germline, CDR1 is SGHTA and CDR2 is FQGNSA. V dropped 3 bases and J dropped 5; count of bases not matched to a gene: 7.

In this sample, this clone turned up a few times. The rearrangement joins TRBV30 to TRBJ2-7; 9 bases agree with TRBD2. The germline V gene encodes CDR1 GTSNPN and CDR2 SVGIG (reference sequence). This CDR3 has 15 amino acids. V lost 0 bases and J lost 6; bases outside the gene matches: 9. The CDR3 spells CAWSVPAGGPVEQYF. For the CDR3, the DNA is TGTGCCTGGAGTGTACCGGCGGGAGGGCCGGTCGAGCAGTACTTC.

There are a few counts of this clone. The rearrangement joins TRBV5-4 to TRBJ1-2; 9 bases fit TRBD1. Germline values: CDR1 SGHNT, CDR2 YYREEE (reference sequence). The CDR3 consists of 16 residues. Trimming removed 0 bases from V and 8 bases from J; junction bases left unmatched: 11. CDR3 nucleotides: TGTGCCAGCAGCTTGGCGCCCGGGACAGGGTTTGGAGGCTACACCTTC. Its translation: CASSLAPGTGFGGYTF.

This clone has a count of ten or more. The CDR3 DNA reads TGTGCCAGCAGTGAAGGGACAGGGCGAGCTCAGCCCCAGCATTTT. Amino acids: CASSEGTGRAQPQHF. This chain joins TRBV2 and TRBJ1-5, with TRBD1 matching 8 bases. The CDR3 length is 15 residues. V dropped 1 base and J dropped 6; count of bases not matched to a gene: 5. Germline CDR1 reads SNHLY; CDR2 reads FYNNEI.

The chain has TRBV7-9 and TRBJ2-2; D not certain. Trimming removed 2 bases at V and 5 bases at J, with 6 bases between. Germline V lookup: CDR1 SEHNR, CDR2 FQNEAQ (reference sequence). The CDR3 has 13 residues. In DNA, the CDR3 is TGTGCCAGCAGCTTAATCAAAACCGGGGAGCTGTTTTTT. Translation: CASSLIKTGELFF.

This chain links TRBV19 with TRBJ2-6, with D uncertain. Germline lookup yields CDR1 LNHDA and CDR2 SQIVND (reference sequence). Trimming pared 5 bases from V and 5 bases from J, leaving 1 base between. The CDR3 spans 11 residues. CDR3 region: CASSRANVLTF. CDR3 nucleotides: TGTGCCAGTAGTCGGGCCAACGTCCTGACTTTC.

The chain has TRBV7-8 and TRBJ2-1, with D tentatively TRBD2 (6 bases). Trimming took off 5 bases at V and 7 bases at J, with 24 bases between the two ends. This CDR3 spans 17 amino acids. Germline-derived CDR1 and CDR2 are SGHVS and FQNEAQ. CDR3 in DNA: TGTGCCAGCAGCACCCCCCCGGGGTCGAGTCGGGGGAATGAGCAGTTCTTC. Translated: CASSTPPGSSRGNEQFF.

In this sample, this clone turned up many times. The chain couples TRBV25-1 to TRBJ1-4; D call uncertain. The germline V and J ends were trimmed by 3 bases and 8 bases, with 10 bases remaining between them. The CDR3 loop spans 13 amino acids. The germline V gene has CDR1 MGHDK and CDR2 SYGVNS. CDR3 region: CASSETVGEKLFF. CDR3 nucleotides: TGTGCCAGCAGTGAGACCGTTGGGGAAAAACTGTTTTTT.

At least ten counts were recorded for this clone. V usage is TRBV19 and J usage is TRBJ1-1; D is uncertain. The CDR3 sequence is 14 residues long. Germline CDR1 LNHDA, CDR2 SQIVND (reference sequence). The V and J ends lost 6 bases and 1 base respectively, with 12 bases between them. The CDR3 DNA reads as TGTGCCAGTAGGGTCGGACTCGCGAACACTGAAGCTTTCTTT. It translates to CASRVGLANTEAFF.

The chain combines TRBV7-9 with TRBJ1-5; D is uncertain. CDR3 length: 14 amino acids. In germline, CDR1 is SEHNR, CDR2 FQNEAQ (reference sequence). V was pared by 5 bases and J by 0 bases, with 8 bases between. The CDR3 DNA reads TGTGCCAGCAGCAGACTCAATAGCAATCAGCCCCAGCATTTT. Translation: CASSRLNSNQPQHF.

A remark on this clone: The junction does not match germline at one end; this may be a read error. V gene TRBV2 combines with J gene TRBJ1-6, with D perhaps matching TRBD1 (5 bases). The CDR3 has 14 amino acids. Germline lookup yields CDR1 SNHLY and CDR2 FYNNEI. Here the CDR3 reads CAGRQSSYNSPLHF. The CDR3 DNA reads as TGTGCCGGCAGACAGAGCTCCTATAATTCACCCCTCCACTTT.

This chain links TRBV29-1 with TRBJ1-1, with 10 bases identical to TRBD1. Germline values: CDR1 SQVTM, CDR2 ANQGSEA. The CDR3 consists of 14 residues. The ends lost 7 bases at V and 6 bases at J; junction bases unmatched: 11. The CDR3 here is CSGRTGGFASEAFF. CDR3 DNA: TGCAGCGGGCGGACAGGGGGGTTCGCGTCTGAAGCTTTCTTT.

The V gene is TRBV7-3, the J gene TRBJ2-1; possible D gene TRBD1, 6 bases. The CDR3 covers 14 residues. The germline V gene has CDR1 SGHTA and CDR2 FQGTGA. Trimming shortened V by 5 bases and J by 2 bases, and 10 bases separated the two germline ends. Here the CDR3 DNA reads TGTGCCAGCAGCCGGACAGCAACCTACAATGAGCAGTTCTTC. It yields the protein CASSRTATYNEQFF.